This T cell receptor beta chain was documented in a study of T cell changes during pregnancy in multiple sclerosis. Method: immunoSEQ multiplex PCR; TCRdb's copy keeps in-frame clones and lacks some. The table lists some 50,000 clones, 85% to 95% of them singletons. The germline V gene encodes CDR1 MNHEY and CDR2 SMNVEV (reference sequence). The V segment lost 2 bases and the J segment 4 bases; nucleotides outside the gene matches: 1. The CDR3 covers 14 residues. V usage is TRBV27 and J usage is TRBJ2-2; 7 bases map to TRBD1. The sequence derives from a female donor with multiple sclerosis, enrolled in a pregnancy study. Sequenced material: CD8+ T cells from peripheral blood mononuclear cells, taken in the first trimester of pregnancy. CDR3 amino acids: CASSLGTATGELFF. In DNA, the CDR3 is TGTGCCAGCAGTTTAGGGACAGCCACCGGGGAGCTGTTTTTT.